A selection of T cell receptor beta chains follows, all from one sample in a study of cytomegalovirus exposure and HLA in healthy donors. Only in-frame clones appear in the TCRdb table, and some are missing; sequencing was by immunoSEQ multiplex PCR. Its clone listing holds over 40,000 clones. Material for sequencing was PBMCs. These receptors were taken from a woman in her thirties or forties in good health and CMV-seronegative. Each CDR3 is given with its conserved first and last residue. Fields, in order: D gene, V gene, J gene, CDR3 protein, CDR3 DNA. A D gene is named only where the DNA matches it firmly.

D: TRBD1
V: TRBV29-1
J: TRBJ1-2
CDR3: CSVGIRNRGYGYTF
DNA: TGCAGCGTTGGAATTAGGAACAGGGGTTATGGCTACACCTTC

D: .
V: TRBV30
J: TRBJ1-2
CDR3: CAWSVEGALGYTF
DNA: TGTGCCTGGAGTGTTGAGGGTGCCCTCGGCTACACCTTC

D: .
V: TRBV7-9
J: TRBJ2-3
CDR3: CASSLGQGTDTQYF
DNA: TGTGCCAGCAGCTTGGGGCAGGGCACAGATACGCAGTATTTT

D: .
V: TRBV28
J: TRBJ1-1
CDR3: CASSPHGESRGEAFF
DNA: TGTGCCAGCAGCCCCCACGGGGAGTCGAGAGGTGAAGCTTTCTTT

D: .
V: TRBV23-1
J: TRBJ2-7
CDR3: CATSILPYEQYF
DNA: TGCGCCACTTCCATACTCCCCTACGAGCAGTACTTC

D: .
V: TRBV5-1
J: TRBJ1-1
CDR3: CASSPGWGENTEAFF
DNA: TGCGCCAGCAGCCCGGGGTGGGGGGAGAACACTGAAGCTTTCTTT

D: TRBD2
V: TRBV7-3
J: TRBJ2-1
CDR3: CASSLRPGGPGNEQFF
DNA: TGTGCCAGCAGCTTAAGGCCGGGAGGGCCGGGGAATGAGCAGTTCTTC

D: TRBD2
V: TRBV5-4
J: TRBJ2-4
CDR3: CASSLKTSAQNIQYF
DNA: TGTGCCAGCAGCCTGAAAACTAGCGCCCAAAACATTCAGTACTTC

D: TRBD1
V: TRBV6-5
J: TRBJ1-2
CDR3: CASSSTGGFYGYTF
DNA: TGTGCCAGCAGTTCGACAGGGGGCTTCTATGGCTACACCTTC

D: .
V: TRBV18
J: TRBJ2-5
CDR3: CASSQGSGETQYF
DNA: TGTGCCAGCTCTCAGGGGTCCGGGGAGACCCAGTACTTC

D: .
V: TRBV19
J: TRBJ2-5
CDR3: CASSGRGGTQETQYF
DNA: TGTGCCAGTAGCGGAAGGGGGGGGACACAAGAGACCCAGTACTTC

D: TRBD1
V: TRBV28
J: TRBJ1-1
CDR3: CASSFPSGQGVSAFF
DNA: TGTGCCAGCAGTTTCCCCTCGGGACAGGGGGTTTCAGCTTTCTTT

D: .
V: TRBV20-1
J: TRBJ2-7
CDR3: CSASRGEQYF
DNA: TGCAGTGCTAGCCGGGGCGAGCAGTACTTC

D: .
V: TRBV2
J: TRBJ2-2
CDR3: CASSELGTGELFF
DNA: TGTGCCAGCAGTGAACTAGGAACCGGGGAGCTGTTTTTT

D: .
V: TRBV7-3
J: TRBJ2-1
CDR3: CASSLESWDEQFF
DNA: TGTGCCAGCAGCCTAGAGTCGTGGGATGAGCAGTTCTTC

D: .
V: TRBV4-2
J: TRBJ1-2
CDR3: CASSQVPLGRGANYGYTF
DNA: TGTGCCAGCAGCCAAGTCCCACTTGGACGGGGAGCTAACTATGGCTACACCTTC

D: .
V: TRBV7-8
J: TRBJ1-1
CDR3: CASSPTRRSTEAFF
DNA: TGTGCCAGCAGCCCCACCCGCCGGAGCACTGAAGCTTTCTTT

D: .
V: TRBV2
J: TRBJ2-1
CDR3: CASSEHTPERSYNEQFF
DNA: TGTGCCAGCAGTGAACATACTCCCGAGCGGTCCTACAATGAGCAGTTCTTC

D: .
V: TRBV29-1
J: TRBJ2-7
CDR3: CSVEGDTYEQYF
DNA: TGCAGCGTTGAAGGGGACACCTACGAGCAGTACTTC

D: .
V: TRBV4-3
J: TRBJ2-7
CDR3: CASSQDRRDGTYEQYF
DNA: TGCGCCAGCAGCCAAGATCGGCGGGACGGAACCTACGAGCAGTACTTC

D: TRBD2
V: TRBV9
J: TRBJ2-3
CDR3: CASSPPGGRGDTQYF
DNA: TGTGCCAGCAGCCCCCCGGGAGGAAGAGGAGATACGCAGTATTTT

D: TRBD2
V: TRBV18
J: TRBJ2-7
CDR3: CASSPLSGGALSYEQYF
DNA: TGTGCCAGCTCACCTTTGAGCGGGGGGGCCCTTTCCTACGAGCAGTACTTC

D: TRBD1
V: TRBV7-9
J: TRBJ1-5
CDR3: CASSHDRVKQPQHF
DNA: TGTGCCAGCAGCCATGACAGGGTAAAGCAGCCCCAGCATTTT

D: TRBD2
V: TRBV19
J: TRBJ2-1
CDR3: CASSMLLAGASYNEQFF
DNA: TGTGCCAGTAGTATGTTACTAGCGGGAGCCAGCTACAATGAGCAGTTCTTC

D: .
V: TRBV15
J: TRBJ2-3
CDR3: CATSRDTFDTQYF
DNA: TGTGCCACCAGCAGGGACACTTTTGATACGCAGTATTTT

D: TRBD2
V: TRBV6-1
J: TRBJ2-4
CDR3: CASPPGEGWDIQYF
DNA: TGTGCCAGCCCTCCGGGGGAGGGATGGGACATTCAGTACTTC

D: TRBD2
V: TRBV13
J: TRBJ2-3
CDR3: CASSWTSRLKYF
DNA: TGTGCCAGCAGTTGGACTAGCCGTTTAAAGTATTTT

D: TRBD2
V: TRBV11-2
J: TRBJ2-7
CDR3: CASSIAGEDYEQYF
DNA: TGTGCCAGCAGTATAGCGGGAGAGGACTACGAGCAGTACTTC

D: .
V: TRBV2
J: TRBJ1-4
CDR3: CASTYSGSADEKLFF
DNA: TGTGCCAGCACTTACTCAGGGTCTGCGGATGAAAAACTGTTTTTT